This T cell receptor (beta chain) originates from a study of cytotoxic CD8 clonotypes in ibrutinib-treated CLL. Looking at the study overall: Samples averaged approximately 260,000 productive templates and about 94,000 productive rearrangements.

Germline CDR1 reads SGHAT; CDR2 reads FQNNGV. Deletions cut 0 bases from V and 3 bases from J, with 6 bases between. The length of the CDR3 is 14 residues. Using immunoSEQ multiplex PCR, the repertoire was profiled, and TCRdb retains in-frame clones only, with some absent. The sample has about 130,000 clones, approximately 81% seen once. Worth noting for this clone: Its antigen is not known.

Notes on the study in general: Timing of sampling differed between sustained-remission and progressing patients.

This chain links TRBV11-2 with TRBJ2-1; no definite D call. This material consisted of PBMCs, taken after 12 months of ibrutinib treatment. The receptor was derived from a human donor with chronic lymphocytic leukemia. CDR3 amino acids: CASSLEPSYNEQFF. The CDR3 bases are TGTGCCAGCAGCTTAGAACCGAGCTACAATGAGCAGTTCTTC.